Sequencing of this T cell receptor beta chain was carried out in a study of CD8 T cells in ankylosing spondylitis. Study-wide points: Both synovial fluid and blood in reactive arthritis had previously been reported to carry some motif variants. Disease-linked clones reportedly showed significant enrichment in matched ankylosing spondylitis synovial fluid. Roughly eight highly homologous variants made up a TCR beta motif that seemed to typify ankylosing spondylitis blood.

This clonotype counts as medium-sized (0.01 to 0.1%). Its matching antigen is unknown. TCRdb analysed the 5' RACE reads with MiXCR anew, one entry per CDR3 protein. The sample yields tens of thousands of distinct CDR3 sequences, 4.5% to 5.5% seen once. V lost 5 bases to trimming and J lost 10 bases, with 16 bases between them. Germline CDR1 is SGDLS and CDR2 is YYNGEE. CDR3 length equals 14 residues. This chain links TRBV9 with TRBJ1-6; D not certain. Sequencing was performed on blood, either unsorted or a sorted T cell fraction (not recorded which). The origin of this receptor is a female donor with ankylosing spondylitis or in good health (not recorded which). Here the CDR3 reads CASSSDPDVSPLHF. DNA of the CDR3: TGTGCCAGCAGTTCCGACCCAGACGTCTCACCCCTCCACTTT.